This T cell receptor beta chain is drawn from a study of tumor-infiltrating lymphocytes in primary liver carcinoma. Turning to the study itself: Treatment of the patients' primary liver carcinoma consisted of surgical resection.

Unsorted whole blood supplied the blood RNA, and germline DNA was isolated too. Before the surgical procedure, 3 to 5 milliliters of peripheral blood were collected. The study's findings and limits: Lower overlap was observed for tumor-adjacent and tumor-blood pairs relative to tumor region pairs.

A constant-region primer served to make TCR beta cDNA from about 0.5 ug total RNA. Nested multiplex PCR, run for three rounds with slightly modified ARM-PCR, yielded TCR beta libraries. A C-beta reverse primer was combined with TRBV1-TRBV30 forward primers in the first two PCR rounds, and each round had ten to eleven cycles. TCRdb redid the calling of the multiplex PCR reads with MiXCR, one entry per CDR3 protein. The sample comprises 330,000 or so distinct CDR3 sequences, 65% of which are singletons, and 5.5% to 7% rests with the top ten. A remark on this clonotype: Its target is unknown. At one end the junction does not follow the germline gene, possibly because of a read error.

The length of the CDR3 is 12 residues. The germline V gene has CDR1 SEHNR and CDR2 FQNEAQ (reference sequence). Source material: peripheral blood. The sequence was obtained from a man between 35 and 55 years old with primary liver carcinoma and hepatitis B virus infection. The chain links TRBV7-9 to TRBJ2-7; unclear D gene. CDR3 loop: CTSSFKGSEQYF. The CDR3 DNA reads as TGTACCAGCAGCTTCAAGGGATCCGAGCAGTACTTC.